The clone carrying this T cell receptor (beta chain) is a singleton in its sample. A much larger clone sits a single nucleotide away, making a read error possible. The source of the sample is a study of neurological immune-mediated disorders. The CDR3 totals 16 residues. Germline CDR1 SGDLS, CDR2 YYNGEE. TCRdb itself ran the 5' RACE reads through MiXCR, one entry per CDR3 protein. Seen here are about 59,000 distinct CDR3 sequences, about 13% observed once, and the top ten hold about 10%. Material for sequencing was PBMCs. The J gene is TRBJ2-7, the V gene TRBV9; TRBD2 aligns across 14 bases. The sequence was collected from a woman aged 60-75 years with HTLV-1-associated myelopathy (HAM/TSP). The CDR3 DNA follows: TGTACCAGCAGCGTAGGACTAGCGGGAGGCTCCTACGAGCAGTACTTC. Translating it yields CTSSVGLAGGSYEQYF.